The 7 T cell receptor beta chains in this list originate from one sample, sequenced in a study of T cell clonality in common variable immunodeficiency. Sequencing used immunoSEQ multiplex PCR; TCRdb keeps in-frame clones, though not all of them. The sample contains some 50,000 clones, none occurring once; roughly 1.8% lies in the top ten. Sequenced material: peripheral blood mononuclear cells. These receptors were taken from a person between 18 and 75 years old in good health.

This clone was observed a few times. The read stops 3 residues short of the end of the CDR3; the missing end is completed from the germline J gene. This rearrangement joins TRBV11-3 to TRBJ2-1; 8 positions agree with TRBD2. The CDR3 contains 13 residues. The germline CDR1 and CDR2 sequences are SGHNT and YENEEA. V was pared by 5 bases and J by 4 bases, with 1 base of the junction left unmatched. Incomplete CDR3 DNA: TGTGCCAGCAGCGCGGGGGGATACAATGAG. Its translation: CASSAGGYNE. The CDR3 as a whole reads CASSAGGYNEQFF.

This clone was seen many times. This chain's CDR3 is CASGDLTGYDNEKLFF. CDR3 bases read: TGTGCCAGTGGAGACCTAACAGGGTATGATAATGAAAAA. The chain uses TRBV19 and TRBJ1-4, with a weak D call TRBD1 (6 bases). The read ends 3 residues before the CDR3 terminus; that terminus is restored from the germline J gene. Per the germline V gene, CDR1 is LNHDA and CDR2 is SQIVND (reference sequence). The CDR3 sequence is 16 residues long. V lost 8 bases, J lost 4 bases, and 20 bases lay in between.

The sample holds many counts of this clone. CDR3 region: CSAMGQGAYYEQYF. Partial CDR3 DNA: TGCAGTGCCATGGGACAGGGGGCTTACTACGAG. The V and J genes are TRBV20-1 and TRBJ2-7, with 12 bases aligning to TRBD1. The read ends 3 residues early relative to the CDR3; the germline J gene fills the gap. Germline V CDR1 and CDR2: DFQATT, SNEGSKA (reference sequence). This CDR3 is 14 amino acids long. V dropped 6 bases and J dropped 3; count of bases not matched to a gene: 6.

This clone showed up many times. Read coverage stops 3 residues before the CDR3 terminus; the germline J gene supplies the remainder. The V gene is TRBV6-2 or TRBV6-3, the J gene TRBJ2-7, with a tentative D call TRBD2 (5 bases). V lost 2 bases and J 3 bases, leaving 14 bases between the germline ends. The CDR3 has 15 amino acids. Germline lookup yields CDR1 MNHEY and CDR2 SVGEGT. This CDR3 reads CASSYRGLQNYEQYF. The covered CDR3 bases are TGTGCCAGCAGTTACCGGGGTCTACAGAACTACGAG.

This clone showed up many times. The read stops 3 residues short of the end of the CDR3; the missing end is completed from the germline J gene. V is TRBV20-1 and J is TRBJ1-3; TRBD1 is a possible D gene (5 bases). This CDR3 contains 14 residues. CDR1 and CDR2 (germline): DFQATT, SNEGSKA (reference sequence). With 6 bases removed from V and 3 bases from J, the gap between germline ends came to 15 bases. CDR3 DNA, as far as it was read: TGCAGTGCCCCTAGAGGGAGGGGTGGAAACACC. Its protein product is CSAPRGRGGNT. The complete CDR3 protein is CSAPRGRGGNTIYF.

This clone has at least ten counts. The CDR3 extends 3 residues past the end of the read, so its final part is completed from the germline J gene. V gene TRBV7-2 combines with J gene TRBJ2-2, with D tentatively TRBD1 (6 bases). Germline V lookup: CDR1 SGHTA, CDR2 FQGNSA. This CDR3 has 15 residues. The V and J ends lost 1 base and 7 bases respectively, with 13 bases between them. The CDR3 here is CASSLGVRGGGELFF. CDR3 DNA, as far as it was read: TGTGCCAGCAGCTTAGGTGTAAGAGGGGGCGGGGAG.

At least ten counts were recorded for this clone. The read falls 3 residues short of the CDR3 end, and the missing part is taken from the germline J gene. This chain joins TRBV13 and TRBJ2-1; TRBD1 matches 8 bases. The CDR3 has 18 amino acids. Per the germline V gene, CDR1 is PRHDT and CDR2 is FYEKMQ (reference sequence). The J segment lost 5 bases and the V segment lost 0 bases, leaving 12 bases of the junction unmatched. CDR3 bases read: TGTGCCAGCAGCTTAGGATCGCCGGGACAGGTGATTAACAATGAG. This codes for CASSLGSPGQVINNE. The entire CDR3 protein reads CASSLGSPGQVINNEQFF.